This entry concerns a single T cell receptor (beta chain). The method was immunoSEQ multiplex PCR; TCRdb's version includes in-frame clones alone and lacks a portion of them. The sample carries 200,000 to 250,000 clones, around 90% recorded once. All recovered Cohort 3 donors got two negative PCRs, got clearance, or saw symptom resolution. This sample was taken from a study of blood T cell repertoires in COVID-19. Study overall: Donors in the United States, Italy and Spain gave samples during acute or convalescent COVID-19.

The sample consisted of PBMCs or T cells enriched from blood (not recorded which). The clonotype originates from a woman in her late teens or twenties who had recovered from COVID-19.

CDR3 sequence reads: CASSVVGSDEQFF. CDR3 DNA sequence: TGTGCCAGCAGTGTAGTAGGGAGCGATGAGCAGTTCTTC. The chain combines TRBV2 with TRBJ2-1; the D gene is possibly TRBD2 (5 bases). The CDR3 spans 13 residues. Per the germline V gene, CDR1 is SNHLY and CDR2 is FYNNEI. V was clipped by 4 bases and J by 8 bases, with 12 bases between them.